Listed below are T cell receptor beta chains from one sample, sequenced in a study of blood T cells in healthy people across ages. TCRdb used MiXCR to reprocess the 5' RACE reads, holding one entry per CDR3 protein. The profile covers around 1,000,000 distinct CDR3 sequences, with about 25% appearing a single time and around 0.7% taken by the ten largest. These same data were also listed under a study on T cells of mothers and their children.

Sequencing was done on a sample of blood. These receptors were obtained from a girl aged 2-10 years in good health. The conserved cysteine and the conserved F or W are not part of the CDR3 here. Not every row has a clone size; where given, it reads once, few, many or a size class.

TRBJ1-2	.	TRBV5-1	ASSRIGGDGYT
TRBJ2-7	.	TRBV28	ASSPHPGQPLYEQY
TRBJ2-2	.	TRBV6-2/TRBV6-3	ASSRRLNTGELF
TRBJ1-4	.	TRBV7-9	ASSTEGKLF
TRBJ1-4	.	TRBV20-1	SAMKTQGTEKLF
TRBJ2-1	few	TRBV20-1	SARVRVAGGYNEQF
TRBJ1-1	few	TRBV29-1	SVRTTVLGTEAF
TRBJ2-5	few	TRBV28	ASSWALAETQY
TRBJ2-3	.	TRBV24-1	ATSDPMDTQY
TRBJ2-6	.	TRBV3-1	ASSPWTGANVLT
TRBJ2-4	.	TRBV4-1	ASSQWVPGQRENIQY
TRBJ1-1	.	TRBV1	TSSQWPGRPLTGAEAF
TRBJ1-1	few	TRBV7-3	ASSLMGPMNTEAF
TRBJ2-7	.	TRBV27	ASSLRWTSGSYEQY
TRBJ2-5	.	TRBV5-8	ASSLVWGVRETQY
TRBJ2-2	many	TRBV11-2	ASSLSGSRTGELF
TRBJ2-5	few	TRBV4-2	ASSPFSGGEQETQY
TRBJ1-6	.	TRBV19	ASSIYISGTERYNSPLH
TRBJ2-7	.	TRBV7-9	ASSLETGLPYEQY
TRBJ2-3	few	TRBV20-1	SADLLTGDTQY
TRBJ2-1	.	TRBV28	ASSLRLAGAYNEQF
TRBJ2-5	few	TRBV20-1	SAANRVGETQY
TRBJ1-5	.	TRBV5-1	TSSLKGSSNQPQH
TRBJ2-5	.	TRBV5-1	ASRTGLAGDMIETQY
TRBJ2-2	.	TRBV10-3	ATTGERTGELF
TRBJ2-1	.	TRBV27	ASSLKSAARSSYNEQF
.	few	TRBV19	ASSIKGQGLEQY
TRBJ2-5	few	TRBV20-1	SAGAGGDGWSAQY
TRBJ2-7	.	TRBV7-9	ASTPTIYEQY
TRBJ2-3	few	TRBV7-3	ASSQVAASTDTQY
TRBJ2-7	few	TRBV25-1	ASSPPRDRGDEQY
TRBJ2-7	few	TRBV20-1	SAESVGGDEQY
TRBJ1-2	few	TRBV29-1	SVGGGYYGYT
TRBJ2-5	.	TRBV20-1	SARDPRQGRQETQY
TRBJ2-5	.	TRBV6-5	ASSFQGMGETQY
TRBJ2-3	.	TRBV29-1	SVRGGTLFTDTQY
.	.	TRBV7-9	ASSPLTVLSSYEQY
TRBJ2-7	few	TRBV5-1	ASSLDRLGQQY
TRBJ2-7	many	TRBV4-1	ASSQESGSYEQY
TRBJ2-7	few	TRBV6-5	ASSPRVRYEQY
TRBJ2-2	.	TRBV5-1	ASSLRVRGELF